Below, 30 T cell receptor beta chains from the same sample are listed, as sequenced in a study of T cell changes during pregnancy in multiple sclerosis. Produced via immunoSEQ multiplex PCR; TCRdb's table is partial and in-frame only. The table shows roughly 97,000 clones, with 90% occurring only once. The input for sequencing was peripheral blood, taken in the second trimester of pregnancy. These receptors all come from a female donor in good health, enrolled as a control in a pregnancy study.

The chain uses TRBV30 and TRBJ2-1; TRBD2 agrees at 13 bases. The V gene's germline CDR1 is GTSNPN and CDR2 SVGIG (reference sequence). This CDR3 has 16 residues. Germline trimming cut 2 bases from V and 2 bases from J; bases unmatched to any gene: 3. This CDR3 reads CAWSITSGRAYNEQFF. As DNA, the CDR3 is TGTGCCTGGAGTATCACTAGCGGGAGGGCCTACAATGAGCAGTTCTTC.

The chain employs TRBV7-9 and TRBJ1-1; D not resolved. The V end lost 2 bases, the J end lost 2 bases, and 12 bases lay between the germline ends. The CDR3 runs 15 residues. Germline loops: CDR1 SEHNR, CDR2 FQNEAQ (reference sequence). The DNA of the CDR3 is TGTGCCAGCAGCTTAAGCTCGCGGGGTAACACTGAAGCTTTCTTT. It yields the protein CASSLSSRGNTEAFF.

J is TRBJ1-2 and V is TRBV19; no definite D call. Deletions cut 3 bases from V and 10 bases from J, with 21 bases between. The length of the CDR3 is 15 residues. Looked up from germline, CDR1 is LNHDA and CDR2 is SQIVND (reference sequence). CDR3 DNA: TGTGCCAGTAGTATCTCGGGTTCCCGGTTTCGAGACTACACCTTC. Amino acids: CASSISGSRFRDYTF.

The chain uses TRBV5-4 and TRBJ1-5, with a possible D match to TRBD1 (5 bases). V dropped 0 bases and J dropped 6 bases, with 19 bases sitting between them. This CDR3 spans 17 amino acids. Germline values: CDR1 SGHNT, CDR2 YYREEE (reference sequence). The CDR3 here is CASSLAKIGRVSQPQHF. CDR3 DNA sequence: TGTGCCAGCAGCTTGGCCAAGATCGGCAGGGTGAGTCAGCCCCAGCATTTT.

The sample holds a few counts of this clone. The V and J genes are TRBV5-6 and TRBJ1-2, with D tentatively TRBD1 (6 bases). Trimming stripped 2 bases from V and 5 bases from J, with 13 bases between. Germline V gene data show CDR1 as SGHDT and CDR2 as YYEEEE. The CDR3 loop spans 14 amino acids. CDR3: CASSFLGAGYGYTF. The DNA for the CDR3 is TGTGCCAGCAGCTTTTTGGGGGCCGGATATGGCTACACCTTC.

This clone showed up just once. The chain combines TRBV6-5 with TRBJ2-3, with D tentatively TRBD2 (7 bases). Trimming removed 4 bases at V and 5 bases at J, with 13 bases between. Germline values: CDR1 MNHEY, CDR2 SVGAGI. The CDR3 consists of 14 residues. CDR3 sequence reads: CASSSRGAQDTQYF. The CDR3, as DNA: TGTGCCAGCAGTTCCCGGGGGGCGCAAGATACGCAGTATTTT.

CDR3 sequence reads: CASSYDRDYGYTF. In DNA, the CDR3 is TGTGCCAGCAGCTACGACAGGGACTATGGCTACACCTTC. The chain recombines TRBV5-6 with TRBJ1-2, with 7 nucleotides matching TRBD1. V shed 3 bases and J 3 bases; nucleotides not matched to a gene: 2. CDR1 and CDR2 from the germline V gene are SGHDT and YYEEEE. The CDR3 is made up of 13 amino acids.

V usage is TRBV7-2 and J usage is TRBJ2-3; D gene unclear. V lost 1 base and J 1 base, leaving 6 bases between the germline ends. The CDR3 spans 14 residues. The germline gives CDR1 SGHTA, CDR2 FQGNSA. The CDR3 DNA follows: TGTGCCAGCAGCTTAGTCAGTGGCACAGATACGCAGTATTTT. Its translation is CASSLVSGTDTQYF.

The rearrangement uses TRBV5-6 and TRBJ1-2, with 8 nucleotides matching TRBD1. With 3 bases clipped from V and 7 bases from J, the junction kept 8 bases outside the gene matches. This CDR3 is 14 amino acids long. The germline V gene has CDR1 SGHDT and CDR2 YYEEEE. The CDR3 DNA reads as TGTGCCAGCAGCTCCCAGGACAGGGCCGTTGGCTACACCTTC. Its protein product is CASSSQDRAVGYTF.

This clone was found once. This chain uses TRBV6-5 with TRBJ1-4; weak D call: TRBD1 (6 bases). Germline CDR1 reads MNHEY; CDR2 reads SVGAGI. Between the trimmed V and J ends, which lost 0 bases and 8 bases, there was a span of 13 bases. The CDR3 is 15 residues long. DNA for the CDR3: TGTGCCAGCAGTTACTCGACAGGAGCTGGGGAAAAACTGTTTTTT. This translates into CASSYSTGAGEKLFF.

This clone was detected once. This chain joins TRBV28 and TRBJ2-7; tentative D call: TRBD2 (6 bases). The germline V gene has CDR1 MDHEN and CDR2 SYDVKM. The CDR3 contains 15 residues. The V end lost 10 bases, the J end lost 1 base, and 20 bases lay between the germline ends. CDR3 DNA: TGTGCCATCCGGGGGACGGACCCGGGGTCCTACGAGCAGTACTTC. Protein sequence: CAIRGTDPGSYEQYF.

This clone has only one observation. The chain employs TRBV9 and TRBJ2-2; D not certain. CDR3 length: 15 amino acids. V gave up 4 bases and J gave up 5 bases, with 15 bases separating them. Germline-derived CDR1 and CDR2 are SGDLS and YYNGEE. In DNA, the CDR3 is TGTGCCAGCAGCTCCCCGGGTCCCTCGACCGGGGAGCTGTTTTTT. It translates to CASSSPGPSTGELFF.

This sequence joins TRBV6-5 and TRBJ2-7; perhaps TRBD1 as D (6 bases). Trimming stripped 1 base from V and 5 bases from J, with 15 bases between. The CDR3 has 15 amino acids. Per the germline V gene, CDR1 is MNHEY and CDR2 is SVGAGI. In DNA form, the CDR3 reads TGTGCCAGCAGTTACTTGTTCAGGGGCCAGAACGAGCAGTACTTC. As protein: CASSYLFRGQNEQYF.

The V call is TRBV10-3, the J call TRBJ2-7, with 10 bases matching TRBD2. This CDR3 is 15 amino acids long. The V gene end was trimmed by 6 bases and the J gene end by 5 bases; junction bases not matched to a gene: 10. The germline V gene has CDR1 ENHRY and CDR2 SYGVKD. The CDR3 bases are TGTGCCATCAGATCCAGCGGGAGGGCCGTCGACGAGCAGTACTTC. Translated: CAIRSSGRAVDEQYF.

This clone was observed a single time. The rearrangement uses TRBV27 and TRBJ1-2; 7 bases match TRBD1. The ends lost 4 bases at V and 2 bases at J; junction bases unmatched: 13. Germline V CDR1 and CDR2: MNHEY, SMNVEV (reference sequence). The CDR3 contains 17 residues. This CDR3 reads CASSSYRGPSLNYGYTF. DNA for the CDR3: TGTGCCAGCAGTTCCTACAGGGGTCCCTCACTAAACTATGGCTACACCTTC.

This chain joins TRBV2 and TRBJ1-5, with 7 positions matching TRBD1. The V segment lost 8 bases and the J segment 1 base; nucleotides outside the gene matches: 8. The CDR3 sequence is 15 residues long. The germline gives CDR1 SNHLY, CDR2 FYNNEI. The CDR3 is CASALGQTSNQPQHF. DNA for the CDR3: TGTGCCAGCGCCCTGGGACAGACAAGCAATCAGCCCCAGCATTTT.

The chain is built from TRBV5-1 and TRBJ2-1; 7 bases fit TRBD1. Looked up from germline, CDR1 is SGHRS and CDR2 is YFSETQ. With V trimmed by 1 base and J by 9 bases, 10 bases remained unmatched. The CDR3 is 15 amino acids. The CDR3 is CASSLSIQGQVEQFF. In DNA, the CDR3 is TGCGCCAGCAGCTTGTCGATACAGGGGCAGGTTGAGCAGTTCTTC.

The chain joins TRBV18 to TRBJ1-1; TRBD1 matches 10 bases. The CDR3 is 16 residues long. The germline V gene encodes CDR1 KGHSH and CDR2 LQKENI. V gave up 3 bases and J gave up 7 bases; unmatched junction bases: 11. The CDR3 protein is CASSPGTGVRGREAFF. The CDR3 region has the DNA TGTGCCAGCTCACCCGGGACAGGGGTTAGGGGACGTGAAGCTTTCTTT.

In DNA form, the CDR3 reads TGTGCCAGCTCATCTAGCGGGGGGGCCTGGACAGATACGCAGTATTTT. Protein product: CASSSSGGAWTDTQYF. J is TRBJ2-3 and V is TRBV18; 12 bases are a match to TRBD2. Trimming cost V 5 bases and J 3 bases; bases outside gene matches: 6. CDR3 length: 16 residues. Germline CDR1 and CDR2: KGHSH and LQKENI.

The rearrangement links TRBV19 to TRBJ2-7; 7 bases fit TRBD1. Germline assignment: CDR1 LNHDA and CDR2 SQIVND (reference sequence). CDR3 length: 15 residues. The V segment lost 0 bases and the J segment 2 bases; nucleotides outside the gene matches: 4. The chain's CDR3 is CASSIEAGGTYEQYF. The CDR3, as DNA: TGTGCCAGTAGTATAGAGGCAGGGGGAACCTACGAGCAGTACTTC. Together with reference TRBV19 and TRBJ2-7, the CDR3 gives the full variable domain: DGGITQSPKYLFRKEGQNVTLSCEQNLNHDAMYWYRQDPGQGLRLIYYSQIVNDFQKGDIAEGYSVSREKKESFPLTVTSAQKNPTAFYLCASSIEAGGTYEQYFGPGTRLTVT.

The CDR3 is CASSQLLASSYEQYF. Written as DNA, the CDR3 is TGCGCCAGCAGCCAACTGCTAGCCTCCTCCTACGAGCAGTACTTC. This rearrangement joins TRBV4-1 to TRBJ2-7, with D maybe TRBD2 (5 bases). The germline V and J ends were trimmed by 2 bases and 0 bases, with 11 bases remaining between them. This CDR3 has 15 amino acids. Germline V CDR1 and CDR2: MGHRA, YSYEKL.

The chain couples TRBV6-1 to TRBJ2-1; 11 nucleotides agree with TRBD2. V gave up 4 bases and J gave up 6 bases; unmatched junction bases: 5. CDR3 length equals 15 residues. Per the germline V gene, CDR1 is MNHNS and CDR2 is SASEGT. DNA for the CDR3: TGTGCCAGCAGTGTTCTAGCGGGAGGCAGCAATGAGCAGTTCTTC. Translation gives CASSVLAGGSNEQFF.

The chain carries TRBV14 and TRBJ1-1; D unclear. Germline V gene sequence: CDR1 SGHDN, CDR2 FVKESK. The length of the CDR3 is 17 residues. V lost 3 bases to trimming and J lost 3 bases, with 20 bases between them. In nucleotides, the CDR3 is TGTGCCAGCAGCCATTCGAGTCCCTCACGGGATCACACTGAAGCTTTCTTT. This encodes CASSHSSPSRDHTEAFF.

The chain is built from TRBV5-1 and TRBJ2-7; TRBD1 aligns across 11 bases. The V segment lost 4 bases and the J segment 5 bases; nucleotides outside the gene matches: 8. Germline lookup yields CDR1 SGHRS and CDR2 YFSETQ. The CDR3 totals 15 residues. The CDR3 region is CASSPPGQGGNEQYF. DNA of the CDR3: TGCGCCAGCAGCCCCCCGGGACAGGGGGGCAACGAGCAGTACTTC.

The V and J genes are TRBV6-1 and TRBJ1-1; perhaps TRBD1 as D (6 bases). Germline CDR1 MNHNS, CDR2 SASEGT. The CDR3 has 13 residues. Trimming cost V 6 bases and J 2 bases, with 10 bases left between them. This CDR3 reads CASRVQGNTEAFF. CDR3 in DNA: TGTGCCAGCAGGGTACAGGGAAACACTGAAGCTTTCTTT.

The J gene is TRBJ2-5, the V gene TRBV20-1; a weak D match, TRBD1 (6 bases). V lost 6 bases and J lost 1, with 6 bases in between. Germline values: CDR1 DFQATT, CDR2 SNEGSKA (reference sequence). The length of the CDR3 is 11 residues. The CDR3 region is CSARGQETQYF. The DNA of the CDR3 is TGCAGTGCCAGGGGCCAAGAGACCCAGTACTTC.

The V call is TRBV7-6, the J call TRBJ2-3; D is possibly TRBD2 (6 bases). Trimming shortened V by 1 base and J by 6 bases, and 17 bases separated the two germline ends. Germline CDR1 reads SGHVS; CDR2 reads FNYEAQ. The CDR3 length is 16 residues. This CDR3 reads CASSLGSRGMGDTQYF. CDR3 nucleotides: TGTGCCAGCAGCTTAGGATCGCGGGGCATGGGGGATACGCAGTATTTT.

V usage is TRBV19 and J usage is TRBJ1-2, with 8 bases aligning to TRBD1. Trimming removed 7 bases from V and 4 bases from J; junction bases left unmatched: 2. The length of the CDR3 is 12 residues. Germline CDR1 LNHDA, CDR2 SQIVND (reference sequence). This chain's CDR3 is CASKTGAYGYTF. The DNA for the CDR3 is TGTGCCAGTAAGACAGGGGCCTATGGCTACACCTTC.

V usage is TRBV14 and J usage is TRBJ2-7, with D unclear. Germline CDR1 and CDR2: SGHDN and FVKESK. The CDR3 is 15 amino acids. V dropped 0 bases and J dropped 1 base, with 10 bases sitting between them. The CDR3 is CASSQEIVLSYEQYF. DNA for the CDR3: TGTGCCAGCAGCCAAGAAATAGTTCTGTCCTACGAGCAGTACTTC.

The chain joins TRBV19 to TRBJ1-5, with D possibly being TRBD1 (5 bases). V lost 5 bases, J lost 3 bases, and 14 bases lay in between. CDR3 length: 15 residues. CDR1 and CDR2 from the germline V gene are LNHDA and SQIVND (reference sequence). Here the CDR3 reads CASSWRDGDNQPQHF. In nucleotides, the CDR3 is TGTGCCAGTAGTTGGAGGGACGGCGACAATCAGCCCCAGCATTTT. Combining the CDR3 with reference TRBV19 and TRBJ1-5 gives the whole variable domain DGGITQSPKYLFRKEGQNVTLSCEQNLNHDAMYWYRQDPGQGLRLIYYSQIVNDFQKGDIAEGYSVSREKKESFPLTVTSAQKNPTAFYLCASSWRDGDNQPQHFGDGTRLSIL.